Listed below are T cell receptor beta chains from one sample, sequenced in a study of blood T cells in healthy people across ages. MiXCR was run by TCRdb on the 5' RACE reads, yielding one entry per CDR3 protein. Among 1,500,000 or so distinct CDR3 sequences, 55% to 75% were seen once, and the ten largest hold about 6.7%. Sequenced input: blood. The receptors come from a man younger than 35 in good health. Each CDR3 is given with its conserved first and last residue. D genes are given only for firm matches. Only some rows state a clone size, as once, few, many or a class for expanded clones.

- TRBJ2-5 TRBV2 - CAGKTETQYF TGTGCCGGCAAAACGGAGACCCAGTACTTC
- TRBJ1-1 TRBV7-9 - CASSNSTLGGYTEAFF TGTGCCAGCAGCAACTCCACTTTAGGGGGGTACACTGAAGCTTTCTTT
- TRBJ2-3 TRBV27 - CASSPISIPTDTQYF TGTGCCAGCAGTCCGATCTCGATCCCCACAGATACGCAGTATTTT
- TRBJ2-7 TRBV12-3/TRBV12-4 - CASSLGLRSSYEQYF TGTGCCAGCAGTCTAGGACTACGGAGCTCCTACGAGCAGTACTTC
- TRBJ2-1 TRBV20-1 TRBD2 CSARDSGGTVEQFF TGCAGTGCTAGAGATAGCGGGGGGACTGTTGAGCAGTTCTTC
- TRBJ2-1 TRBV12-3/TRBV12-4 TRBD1 CASSPDRGLNNEQFF TGTGCCAGCAGTCCAGACAGGGGGCTGAACAATGAGCAGTTCTTC
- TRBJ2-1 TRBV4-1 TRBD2 CASSSRDYPPINEQFF TGCGCCAGCAGTTCCAGGGACTACCCTCCTATCAATGAGCAGTTCTTC
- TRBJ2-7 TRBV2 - CASTLLDGSPYEQYF TGTGCCAGCACCCTCCTGGACGGTTCCCCCTACGAGCAGTACTTC
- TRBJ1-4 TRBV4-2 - CASSQEVGSDEKLFF TGTGCCAGCAGCCAAGAGGTGGGCTCAGATGAAAAACTGTTTTTT
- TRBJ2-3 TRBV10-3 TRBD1 CAISGDSVTDTQYF TGTGCCATCAGCGGGGACAGCGTCACAGATACGCAGTATTTT
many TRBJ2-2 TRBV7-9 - CASSLSAGELFF TGTGCCAGCAGCTTAAGCGCCGGGGAGCTGTTTTTT
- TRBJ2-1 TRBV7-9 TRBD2 CASSPRLAGTYNEQFF TGTGCCAGCAGCCCGCGACTAGCGGGCACCTACAATGAGCAGTTCTTC
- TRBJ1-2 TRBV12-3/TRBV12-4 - CASSFARDGYTF TGTGCCAGCAGTTTTGCCAGGGATGGCTACACCTTC
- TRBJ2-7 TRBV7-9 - CASSQAQGAINEQYF TGTGCCAGCAGCCAAGCGCAAGGGGCAATTAACGAGCAGTACTTC
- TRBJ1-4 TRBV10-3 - CAISGGAEKLFF TGTGCCATCAGTGGGGGAGCGGAAAAACTGTTTTTT
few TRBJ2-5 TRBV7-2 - CASSLTLVREQYF TGTGCCAGCAGCTTAACACTAGTTCGGGAGCAGTACTTC
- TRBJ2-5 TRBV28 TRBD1 CASSLWDRAQETQYF TGTGCCAGCAGTCTGTGGGACAGGGCACAAGAGACCCAGTACTTC
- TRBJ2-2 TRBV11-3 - CASSPRGTFRGELFF TGTGCCAGCAGTCCTCGAGGGACTTTTCGTGGGGAGCTGTTTTTT
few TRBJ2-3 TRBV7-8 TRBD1 CASSFLGQGSDTQYF TGTGCCAGCAGCTTCCTCGGACAGGGGTCAGATACGCAGTATTTT
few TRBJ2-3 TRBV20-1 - CSASKDSTDTQYF TGCAGTGCTTCCAAGGACAGCACAGATACGCAGTATTTT
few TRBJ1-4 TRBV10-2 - CASSEKGEKLFF TGCGCCAGCAGTGAGAAAGGGGAAAAACTGTTTTTT
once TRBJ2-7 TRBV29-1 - CSVDYRTGEQYF TGCAGCGTTGACTATCGGACGGGCGAGCAGTACTTC
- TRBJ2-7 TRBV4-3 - CASSQEAGREQYF TGCGCCAGCAGCCAGGAGGCTGGAAGAGAGCAGTACTTC
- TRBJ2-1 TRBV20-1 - CSASFQEQFF TGCAGTGCTAGTTTTCAGGAGCAGTTCTTC
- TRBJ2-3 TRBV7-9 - CASSRASTDTQYF TGTGCCAGCAGCCGCGCCTCCACAGATACGCAGTATTTT
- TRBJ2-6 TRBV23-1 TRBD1 CASSQYQAGGSSGANVLTF TGCGCCAGCAGTCAATACCAGGCAGGGGGTAGCTCTGGGGCCAACGTCCTGACTTTC
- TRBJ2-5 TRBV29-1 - CSVERRNQETQYF TGCAGCGTTGAAAGGAGAAACCAAGAGACCCAGTACTTC
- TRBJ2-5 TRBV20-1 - CSASGIGETQYF TGCAGTGCTAGCGGGATCGGGGAGACCCAGTACTTC
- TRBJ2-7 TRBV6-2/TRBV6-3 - CASSSASEQYF TGTGCCAGCAGTTCCGCTAGCGAGCAGTACTTC
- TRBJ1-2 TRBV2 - CASLRAGYGYTF TGTGCCAGCCTCCGCGCAGGCTATGGCTACACCTTC
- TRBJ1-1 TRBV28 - CASSLWGGGDAEAFF TGTGCCAGCAGTTTATGGGGAGGGGGTGACGCTGAAGCTTTCTTT
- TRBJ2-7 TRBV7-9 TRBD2 CASSLLAGGRYEQYF TGTGCCAGCAGCTTACTAGCGGGAGGCCGGTACGAGCAGTACTTC
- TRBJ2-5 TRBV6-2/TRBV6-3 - CASSLNRVEGETQYF TGTGCCAGCAGTTTGAACAGGGTGGAGGGAGAGACCCAGTACTTC
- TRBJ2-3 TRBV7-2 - CASSIRLGSDTQYF TGTGCCAGCAGCATCCGGTTGGGATCAGATACGCAGTATTTT
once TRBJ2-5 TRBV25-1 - CASRYTGALEETQYF TGTGCCAGCCGCTATACAGGCGCTCTCGAAGAGACCCAGTACTTC
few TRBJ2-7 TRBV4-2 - CASSQDTPGRSDEQYF TGTGCCAGCAGCCAAGATACCCCGGGGCGAAGCGACGAGCAGTACTTC
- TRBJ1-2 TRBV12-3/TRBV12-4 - CASSQRSQGTYGYTF TGTGCCAGCAGTCAACGAAGTCAGGGGACCTATGGCTACACCTTC
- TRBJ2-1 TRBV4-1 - CASSQVGTGIEQFF TGCGCCAGCAGCCAGGTCGGAACGGGGATTGAGCAGTTCTTC
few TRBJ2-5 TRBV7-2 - CASSLAGGTVQETQYF TGTGCCAGCAGCTTAGCTGGCGGGACCGTACAAGAGACCCAGTACTTC
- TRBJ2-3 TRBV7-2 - CASSASVDTQYF TGTGCCAGCAGCGCCTCTGTTGATACGCAGTATTTT
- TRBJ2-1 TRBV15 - CATSRDRYSYNEQFF TGTGCCACCAGCAGAGACAGGTACTCCTACAATGAGCAGTTCTTC
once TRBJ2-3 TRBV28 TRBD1 CASSGPDRAYTDTQYF TGTGCCAGCAGTGGCCCGGACAGGGCGTACACAGATACGCAGTATTTT
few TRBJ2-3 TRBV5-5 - CASGDISTDTQYF TGTGCCAGCGGGGACATCAGCACAGATACGCAGTATTTT